This T cell receptor (beta chain) was documented in a study of T cell responses to AZD1222 COVID-19 vaccine. Germline values: CDR1 MNHEY, CDR2 SMNVEV (reference sequence). The V gene lost 2 bases and the J gene lost 4 bases, with 6 bases spanning the gap. The CDR3 loop spans 13 amino acids. Clones were read by immunoSEQ multiplex PCR, and TCRdb kept only the in-frame ones, dropping some. Here the sample spans more than 60,000 clones, roughly 87% being singletons. Details on this clone: This same CDR3 is encoded by further DNA sequences in the sample.

The clonotype was recovered from an adult in good health. Material: peripheral blood, obtained on day 0 of AZD1222 vaccination. The chain has TRBV27 and TRBJ2-1, with a tentative D call TRBD2 (6 bases). The CDR3 here is CASSLAGYNEQFF. The CDR3 bases are TGTGCCAGCAGTTTAGCGGGATACAATGAGCAGTTCTTC.